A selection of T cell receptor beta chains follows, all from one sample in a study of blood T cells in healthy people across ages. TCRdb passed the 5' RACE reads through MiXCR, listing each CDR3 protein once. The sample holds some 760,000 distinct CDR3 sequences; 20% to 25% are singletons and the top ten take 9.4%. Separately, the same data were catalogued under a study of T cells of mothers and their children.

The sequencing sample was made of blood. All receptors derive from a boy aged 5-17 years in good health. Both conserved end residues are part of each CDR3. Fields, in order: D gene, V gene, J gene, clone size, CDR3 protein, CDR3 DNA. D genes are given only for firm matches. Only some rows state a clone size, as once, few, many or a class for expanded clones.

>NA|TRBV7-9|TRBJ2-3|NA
CVSSPVRTDTQYF
TGTGTCAGCAGCCCCGTCCGCACAGATACGCAGTATTTT
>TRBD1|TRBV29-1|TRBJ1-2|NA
CSAGTGPYGYTF
TGCAGCGCCGGGACAGGGCCTTATGGCTACACCTTC
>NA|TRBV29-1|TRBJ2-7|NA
CSARQGGTYEQYF
TGCAGCGCCAGACAGGGAGGTACCTACGAGCAGTACTTC
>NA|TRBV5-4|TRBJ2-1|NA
CASSFVGGPGNEQFF
TGTGCCAGCAGCTTTGTGGGGGGGCCTGGTAATGAGCAGTTCTTC
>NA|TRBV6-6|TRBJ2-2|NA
CASSATTGSELFF
TGTGCCAGCAGCGCAACGACCGGGTCGGAGCTGTTTTTT
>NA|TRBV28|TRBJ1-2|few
CASSLGAVTRGYTF
TGTGCCAGCAGTTTAGGGGCAGTAACCCGTGGCTACACCTTC
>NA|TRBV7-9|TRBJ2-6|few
CASREKQGPGANVLTF
TGTGCCAGCAGAGAGAAACAGGGACCCGGGGCCAACGTCCTGACTTTC
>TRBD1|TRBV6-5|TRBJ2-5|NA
CASSWDRGLETQYF
TGTGCCAGCAGTTGGGACAGGGGGCTAGAGACCCAGTACTTC
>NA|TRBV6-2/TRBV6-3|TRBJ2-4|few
CASSYTSSPSIQYF
TGTGCCAGCAGTTACACGAGTTCCCCTAGCATTCAGTACTTC
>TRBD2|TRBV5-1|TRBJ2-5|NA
CASSSGLAGGVQETQYF
TGCGCCAGCAGCTCCGGACTAGCGGGAGGCGTCCAAGAGACCCAGTACTTC
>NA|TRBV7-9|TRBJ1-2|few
CASYRREGYTF
TGTGCCAGCTACAGGAGGGAGGGCTACACCTTC
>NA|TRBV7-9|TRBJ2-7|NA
CASSFPGEEQYF
TGTGCCAGCAGCTTTCCCGGGGAGGAGCAGTACTTC
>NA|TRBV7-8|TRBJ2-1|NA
CASSLFTAEQFF
TGTGCCAGCAGCTTATTTACAGCCGAGCAGTTCTTC
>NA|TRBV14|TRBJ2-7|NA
CASSDWANSYEQYF
TGTGCCAGCTCCGACTGGGCAAACTCCTACGAGCAGTACTTC
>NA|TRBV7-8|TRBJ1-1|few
CASSPTWGPQGAFF
TGTGCCAGCAGCCCAACGTGGGGGCCTCAAGGAGCTTTCTTT
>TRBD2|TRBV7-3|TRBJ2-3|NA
CASSESRTSDTQYF
TGTGCCAGCAGCGAATCCCGGACTAGCGATACGCAGTATTTT
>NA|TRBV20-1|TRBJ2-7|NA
CSAQRSSTGSYEQYF
TGCAGTGCTCAGAGATCGTCTACAGGGAGCTACGAGCAGTACTTC
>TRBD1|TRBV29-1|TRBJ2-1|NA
CSVEGGDSRGPYNEQFF
TGCAGCGTTGAAGGAGGGGACAGTAGGGGCCCCTACAATGAGCAGTTCTTC
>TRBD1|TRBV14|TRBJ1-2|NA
CASARGYNYGYTF
TGTGCCAGCGCCAGGGGGTATAACTATGGCTACACCTTC
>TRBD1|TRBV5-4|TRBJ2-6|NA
CASSDRQGSGANVLTF
TGTGCCAGCAGCGACAGACAGGGCTCTGGGGCCAACGTCCTGACTTTC
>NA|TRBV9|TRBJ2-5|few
CASSDGVKETQYF
TGTGCCAGCAGCGATGGGGTTAAAGAGACCCAGTACTTC
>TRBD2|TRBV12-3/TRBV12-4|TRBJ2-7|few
CASTFPGGGEQYF
TGTGCCAGCACCTTCCCGGGGGGAGGCGAGCAGTACTTC
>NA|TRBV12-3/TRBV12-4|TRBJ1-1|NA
CASSFKANTEAFF
TGTGCCAGCAGTTTTAAAGCGAACACTGAAGCTTTCTTT
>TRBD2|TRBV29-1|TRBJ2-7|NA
CSGGPSGGYEQYF
TGCAGCGGTGGTCCTAGCGGGGGGTACGAGCAGTACTTC
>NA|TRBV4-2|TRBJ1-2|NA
CASSQVTEGNGYTF
TGTGCCAGCAGCCAGGTGACAGAAGGAAATGGCTACACCTTC